This T cell receptor beta chain came from a study of OX40 agonist ivuxolimab in advanced cancers. J gave up 10 bases and V 6 bases, and 9 bases lay outside the gene matches. Germline V CDR1 and CDR2: MNHEY, SVGAGI. The CDR3 is 12 amino acids. Method: immunoSEQ multiplex PCR; TCRdb's copy keeps in-frame clones and lacks some. The top ten clones hold approximately 10% of a sample with 45,000 to 50,000 clones, about 90% of them seen once. V gene TRBV6-5 combines with J gene TRBJ2-7, with TRBD2 matching over 7 bases. Sample: CD4+ or CD8+ T cells sorted from blood, taken in a trial of the OX40 agonist ivuxolimab. The receptor was isolated from an adult with an advanced solid tumor such as melanoma, head and neck, liver or kidney cancer. Here the CDR3 DNA reads TGTGCCAGCAGCCTCGGACTAGTTCAACAGTACTTC. Translation gives CASSLGLVQQYF.